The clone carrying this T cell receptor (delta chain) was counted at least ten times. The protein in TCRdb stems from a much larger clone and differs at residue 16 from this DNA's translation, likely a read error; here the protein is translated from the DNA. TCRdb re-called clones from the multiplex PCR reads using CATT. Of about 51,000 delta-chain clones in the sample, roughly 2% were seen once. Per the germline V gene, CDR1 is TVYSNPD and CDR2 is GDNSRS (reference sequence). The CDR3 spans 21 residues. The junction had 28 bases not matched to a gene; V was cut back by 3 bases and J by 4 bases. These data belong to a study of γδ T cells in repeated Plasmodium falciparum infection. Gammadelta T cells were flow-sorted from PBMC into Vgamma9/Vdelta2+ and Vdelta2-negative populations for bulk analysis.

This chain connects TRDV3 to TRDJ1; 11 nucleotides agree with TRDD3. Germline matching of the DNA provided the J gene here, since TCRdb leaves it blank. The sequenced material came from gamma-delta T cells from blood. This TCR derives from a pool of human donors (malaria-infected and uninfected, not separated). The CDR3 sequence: CAFPRGLPRNWGIVAIDKLIF. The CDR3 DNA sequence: TGTGCCTTCCCGCGGGGCCTTCCCCGAAACTGGGGGATAGTAGCGATCGATAAACTCATCTTT.